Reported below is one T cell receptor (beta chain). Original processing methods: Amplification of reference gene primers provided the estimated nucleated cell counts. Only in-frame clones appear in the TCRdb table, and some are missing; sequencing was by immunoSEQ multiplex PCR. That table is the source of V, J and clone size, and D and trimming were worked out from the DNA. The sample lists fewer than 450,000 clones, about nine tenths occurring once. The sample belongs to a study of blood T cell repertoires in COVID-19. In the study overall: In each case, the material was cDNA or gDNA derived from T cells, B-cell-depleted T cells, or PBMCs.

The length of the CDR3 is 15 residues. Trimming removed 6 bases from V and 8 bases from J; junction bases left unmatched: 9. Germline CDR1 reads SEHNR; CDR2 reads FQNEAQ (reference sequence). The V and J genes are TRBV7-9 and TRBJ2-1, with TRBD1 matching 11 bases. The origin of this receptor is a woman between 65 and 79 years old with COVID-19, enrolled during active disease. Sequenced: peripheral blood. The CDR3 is CASRRWTGGVDEQFF. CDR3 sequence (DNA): TGTGCCAGCAGACGGTGGACAGGGGGCGTCGATGAGCAGTTCTTC.